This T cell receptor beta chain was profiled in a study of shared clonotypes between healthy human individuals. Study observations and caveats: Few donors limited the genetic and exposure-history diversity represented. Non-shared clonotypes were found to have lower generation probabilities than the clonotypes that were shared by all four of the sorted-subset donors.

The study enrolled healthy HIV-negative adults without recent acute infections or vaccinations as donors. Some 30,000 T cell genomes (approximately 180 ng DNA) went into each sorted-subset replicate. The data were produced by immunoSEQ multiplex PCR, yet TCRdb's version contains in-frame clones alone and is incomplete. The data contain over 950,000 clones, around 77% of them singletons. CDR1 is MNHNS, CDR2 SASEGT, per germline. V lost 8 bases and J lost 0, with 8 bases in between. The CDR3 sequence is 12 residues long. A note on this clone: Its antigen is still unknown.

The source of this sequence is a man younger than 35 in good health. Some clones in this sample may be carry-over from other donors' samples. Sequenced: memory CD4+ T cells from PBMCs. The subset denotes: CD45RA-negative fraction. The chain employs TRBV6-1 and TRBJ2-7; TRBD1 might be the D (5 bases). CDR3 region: CASQQVSYEQYF. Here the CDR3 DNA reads TGTGCCAGCCAACAGGTCTCCTACGAGCAGTACTTC.